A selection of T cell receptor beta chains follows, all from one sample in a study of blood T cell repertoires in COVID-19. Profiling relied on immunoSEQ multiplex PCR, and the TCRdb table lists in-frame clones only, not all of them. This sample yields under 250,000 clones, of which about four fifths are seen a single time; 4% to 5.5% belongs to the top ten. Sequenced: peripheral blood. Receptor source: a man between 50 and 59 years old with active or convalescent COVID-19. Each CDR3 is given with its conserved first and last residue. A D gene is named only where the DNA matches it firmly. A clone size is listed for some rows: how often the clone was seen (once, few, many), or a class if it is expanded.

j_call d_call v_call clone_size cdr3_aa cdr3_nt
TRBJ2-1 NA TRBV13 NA CASSSPGQQGGNEQFF TGTGCCAGCAGCTCACCGGGACAGCAGGGAGGCAATGAGCAGTTCTTC
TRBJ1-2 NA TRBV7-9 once CASSLQGSNYGYTF TGTGCCAGCAGCCTACAGGGCTCTAACTATGGCTACACCTTC
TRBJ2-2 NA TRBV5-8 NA CASSLVPGKVGELFF TGTGCCAGCAGCTTGGTTCCAGGGAAGGTCGGGGAGCTGTTTTTT
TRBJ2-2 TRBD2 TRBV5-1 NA CASTSGTTNTGELFF TGCGCCAGCACTTCCGGGACTACGAACACCGGGGAGCTGTTTTTT
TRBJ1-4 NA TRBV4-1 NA CASSQVWLNEKLFF TGCGCCAGCAGCCAAGTTTGGCTTAATGAAAAACTGTTTTTT
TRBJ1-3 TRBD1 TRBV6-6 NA CASSYFTGDSGNTIYF TGTGCCAGCAGTTACTTTACAGGGGACTCTGGAAACACCATATATTTT
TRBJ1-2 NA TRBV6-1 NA CASSEGQPYGYTF TGTGCCAGCAGTGAAGGACAGCCCTATGGCTACACCTTC
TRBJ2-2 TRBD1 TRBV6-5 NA CASSRTGTDTGELFF TGTGCCAGCAGTAGGACAGGGACCGACACCGGGGAGCTGTTTTTT
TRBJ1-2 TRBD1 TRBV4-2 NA CASSQGDRIYGYTF TGTGCCAGCAGCCAAGGGGACAGGATCTATGGCTACACCTTC
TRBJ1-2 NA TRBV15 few CATRMGALRGYGYTF TGTGCCACCCGGATGGGGGCCTTACGTGGCTATGGCTACACCTTC
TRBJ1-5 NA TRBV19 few CASSSGQPSNQPQHF TGTGCCAGTAGTTCAGGACAACCTAGCAATCAGCCCCAGCATTTT
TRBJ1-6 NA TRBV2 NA CASSAGRDNSPLHF TGTGCCAGCAGTGCGGGCAGGGATAATTCACCCCTCCACTTT
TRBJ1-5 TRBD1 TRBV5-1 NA CASSLGRDVLDRVLRQPQHF TGCGCCAGCAGCTTGGGTCGGGATGTCCTGGACAGGGTGTTGAGACAGCCCCAGCATTTT
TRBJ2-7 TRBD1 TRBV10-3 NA CATRGDRGSYEQYF TGTGCCACCCGGGGGGACAGGGGTTCCTACGAGCAGTACTTC
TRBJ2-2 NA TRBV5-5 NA CASSLAGGTGELFF TGTGCCAGCAGCTTGGCCGGGGGCACCGGGGAGCTGTTTTTT
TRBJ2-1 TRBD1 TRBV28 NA CASTIQGANEQFF TGTGCCAGCACAATACAGGGGGCAAATGAGCAGTTCTTC
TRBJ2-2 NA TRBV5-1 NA CASSLGQQNTGELFF TGCGCCAGCAGCTTGGGACAGCAGAACACCGGGGAGCTGTTTTTT
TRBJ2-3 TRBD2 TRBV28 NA CASRLAGGLDTQYF TGTGCCAGCAGGCTAGCGGGGGGGCTCGATACGCAGTATTTT
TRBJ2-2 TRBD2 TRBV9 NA CASSPSGRNTGELFF TGTGCCAGCAGCCCCAGCGGGAGGAACACCGGGGAGCTGTTTTTT
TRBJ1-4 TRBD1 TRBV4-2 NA CASSQVGQGDEKLFF TGTGCCAGCAGCCAAGTTGGACAGGGAGATGAAAAACTGTTTTTT
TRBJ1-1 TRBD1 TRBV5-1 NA CASTQIPGQGTGNTEAFF TGCGCCAGCACCCAGATTCCGGGACAGGGAACTGGGAACACTGAAGCTTTCTTT
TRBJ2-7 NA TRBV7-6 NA CASSPALRRGYEQYF TGTGCCAGCAGCCCTGCTTTGCGAAGGGGCTACGAGCAGTACTTC
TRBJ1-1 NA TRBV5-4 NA CASSLERANTEAFF TGTGCCAGCAGCTTGGAGCGGGCGAACACTGAAGCTTTCTTT